This entry describes one TCR beta chain. The sample is drawn from a study of Ad26.COV2.S vaccination and SARS-CoV-2 variants. TCRdb keeps only in-frame clones here, not all; method: immunoSEQ multiplex PCR. There are approximately 450,000 clones in the sample; around 90% occur only once, and less than 15% lies in the top ten. Sample treatment: about 20 received Ad26.COV2.S at low or high dose, single or two shots; roughly five received placebo; per-sample allocation not given. Samples were taken on day 63 after the first vaccine or placebo injection. The material sequenced was peripheral blood, taken in a trial of Ad26.COV2.S vaccine versus placebo. The sequence derives from a person aged 18-65 years who received the Ad26.COV2.S COVID-19 vaccine or a placebo.

The CDR3 is CASSFKPWTGVNTEAFF. Written as DNA, the CDR3 is TGTGCCAGCAGCTTCAAACCTTGGACAGGGGTGAACACTGAAGCTTTCTTT. The chain combines TRBV7-2 with TRBJ1-1; 9 positions agree with TRBD1. CDR3 length: 17 amino acids. Germline trimming cut 3 bases from V and 0 bases from J; bases unmatched to any gene: 8. CDR1 is SGHTA, CDR2 FQGNSA, per germline.